This T cell receptor beta chain was recorded in a study of blood T cell repertoires in COVID-19. Turning to the study itself: Acute and convalescent COVID-19 specimens originated in the United States, Italy and Spain. PBMCs, B-cell-depleted T cells, or T cells provided the cDNA or gDNA that made up the material.

The table came from immunoSEQ multiplex PCR; TCRdb's copy has only in-frame clones and leaves some out. The data show some 150,000 clones, with about four fifths seen just once and less than 2.5% held by the top ten. Material: peripheral blood. The TCR comes from a man between 65 and 79 years old with acute or convalescent COVID-19.

The CDR3 protein is CASSRLAGLTDTQYF. The CDR3, as DNA: TGTGCCAGCAGCCGACTAGCGGGGCTCACAGATACGCAGTATTTT. The chain combines TRBV4-2 with TRBJ2-3; 11 bases are a match to TRBD2. V lost 4 bases to trimming and J lost 2 bases; unmatched junction nucleotides: 2. The CDR3 totals 15 residues. Germline V CDR1 and CDR2: LGHNA, YNFKEQ.